This T cell receptor (beta chain) stems from a study of blood T cell repertoires in COVID-19. Those enrolled, adults aged roughly 18 to 100 years, came from about two dozen US areas. Unmatched junction bases numbered 10, after V lost 5 bases and J lost 6 bases. The CDR3 contains 15 residues. Germline CDR1 is LNHDA and CDR2 is SQIVND (reference sequence). Profiling relied on immunoSEQ multiplex PCR, and the TCRdb table lists in-frame clones only, not all of them. The sample has around 250,000 clones, 70% to 90% seen once. The clonotype originates from a woman in her fifties or sixties who had been exposed to COVID-19. Sequenced input: PBMCs or T cells enriched from blood (not recorded which). The V call is TRBV19, the J call TRBJ1-2; 9 bases match TRBD1. The CDR3 region has the DNA TGTGCCAGTAGTTTTTCACAGGGGGCGGCCCATGGCTACACCTTC. Protein sequence: CASSFSQGAAHGYTF.